This record looks at one TCR beta chain sequence and its context. The data were produced by immunoSEQ multiplex PCR, yet TCRdb's version contains in-frame clones alone and is incomplete. The repertoire holds roughly 700,000 clones, with around 89% as singletons. This sample was included in a study of shared T cell receptors in the human thymus. Germline assignment: CDR1 GTSNPN and CDR2 SVGIG (reference sequence). This CDR3 contains 16 residues. These data also formed part of another study, on human thymus T cells. Per that study: Serving as donors were healthy Finnish infants, each of whom was having open corrective surgery for congenital heart defects. Thymic and blood repertoires appeared to carry a bias in their V and J gene usage. Reports from related research described highly overlapping thymic repertoires among unrelated individuals.

This sequence joins TRBV30 and TRBJ2-5; tentatively, D is TRBD2 (7 bases). Matching the DNA end better, TRBJ2-7 makes the J call doubtful. The sequencing input was thymocytes. This receptor was identified in a boy in the first two years of life with a congenital heart defect. The CDR3 bases are TGTGCCTGGAGTGTGGGGGGGCTAGCGGACGACTACGAGCAGTACTTC. Translating gives CAWSVGGLADDYEQYF.